This T cell receptor (beta chain) is from a study of beta chain features in type 1 diabetes (dated by TCRdb to 2016 to 2019). Notes on the research overall: Mean age, gender distribution, total cell number and subset yield did not differ between patients and healthy donors. Regulatory and stem cell-like memory subsets were obtained from only 8 patients and roughly eight healthy donors, while naive and central memory subsets were obtained from all 28 donors. The study compared TCRB repertoires of sorted circulating CD4+ T cell subsets between recently diagnosed type 1 diabetes patients and matched healthy donors. A total of roughly 99,000,000 sorted cells were examined across all samples, and the number of cells per subset was strongly correlated with RNA yield. On the study overall, not on this receptor specifically: A moderate but significant shortening of TCRB CDR3 length was observed in type 1 diabetes patients in all four CD4+ subsets. Naive, central memory and regulatory TCRB repertoires appeared to be more alike among patients than among healthy donors. At VDJ recombination sites, patients with type 1 diabetes made fewer insertions and deleted more nucleotides, a pattern implying thymic rearrangement abnormalities. Because the HLA sub-analyses included only small numbers of individuals, any influence of HLA type on TCRB rearrangement was left unresolved. Because cDNA was sequenced instead of genomic DNA, highly expressing activated cells could be over-represented, though the groups showed no difference in activation or CD3 levels. Shorter templates might be favored by PCR, yet because patient and control samples were amplified and corrected together, any such skew would affect both groups equally.

The High Capacity cDNA Reverse Transcription Kit was used to reverse transcribe all of the isolated RNA, meaning that expressed TCRB transcripts were what got sequenced. Deep immunoSEQ sequencing was performed on naive, central memory and regulatory T cell samples, with an average of about 3.6 million total reads per sample. Sorted cells were lysed in RLT buffer and RNA was extracted with DNase-treated RNeasy Micro or Mini kits, depending on cell number. Each cell subset was processed separately to prevent cross-contamination, with patient and healthy donor samples processed together. The immunoSEQ multiplex PCR was used to amplify TCRB sequences from cDNA, yielding 87-bp fragments that span the CDR3 region. The amplicons were sequenced using the Illumina HiSeq platform. Under the source paper's analysis protocol: PCR bias was computationally corrected using synthetic template baselines, reads within Hamming distance 2 were collapsed, and singletons that could not be merged were discarded. Reads were aligned against IMGT so that V, D and J genes, CDR3 length and insertions or deletions at six rearrangement sites could be assigned. Within each subset, clonotype counts were normalized to the number of sorted cells before true diversity and Gini coefficients were calculated with the tcR R package. The overlap coefficient, calculated on TCRB nucleotide sequences, was used to quantify repertoire sharing. Out-of-frame TCRB sequences from naive cells were analyzed to stand in for the pre-selection repertoire. TCRdb carries this immuneACCESS record with in-frame sequences only. Its versions omit some clonotypes, under half of them owing to an unresolved V gene in the studies checked, with the rest unexplained. V, J and clone size reflect that table, while D and trimming were determined from the DNA. The sample includes about 930,000 clones, with 15% to 20% observed a single time. Clones ranked in the top ten supply 0.02% to 0.03% of the sample.

The sample holds a few counts of this clone. Its target antigen remains unknown. No clone much larger than this one lies a single base away; base qualities are absent. The CDR3 runs 13 amino acids, cysteine and phenylalanine included. Of the read, only the CDR3 DNA is kept; its 39 bases are in frame from base 1. Trimming at the junction amounts to 3 bases on V and 4 bases on J, and the germline ends lie 10 bases apart. As encoded in the germline V gene, CDR1 is LGHNA while CDR2 is YSLEER. Each donor gave one peripheral blood draw, averaging approximately 120 mL, which was collected into heparinised tubes. Naive, central memory, regulatory and stem cell-like memory CD4+ T cells were sorted on a BD FACSAria II using a panel including CD45RO, CCR7, CD25, CD127, CD95 and CD27. Every sorted population had a purity above 95%. PBMCs were separated immediately by Lymphoprep density gradient centrifugation and were stained directly, without being cultured. To minimize batch effects, samples were stained and sorted in pairs, one healthy donor with one patient per experiment.

Input material: naive CD4+ T cells from blood. What the cell subset or site label conveys for this sample: true naive CD4+ T cells. This receptor was taken from a woman in her late teens or twenties in good health. The chain joins TRBV4-3 to TRBJ2-7; TRBD2 could be the D gene, as 5 bases match. The CDR3 protein is CASSHRLTYEQYF. The base sequence is TGCGCCAGCAGCCACAGACTAACTTACGAGCAGTACTTC.